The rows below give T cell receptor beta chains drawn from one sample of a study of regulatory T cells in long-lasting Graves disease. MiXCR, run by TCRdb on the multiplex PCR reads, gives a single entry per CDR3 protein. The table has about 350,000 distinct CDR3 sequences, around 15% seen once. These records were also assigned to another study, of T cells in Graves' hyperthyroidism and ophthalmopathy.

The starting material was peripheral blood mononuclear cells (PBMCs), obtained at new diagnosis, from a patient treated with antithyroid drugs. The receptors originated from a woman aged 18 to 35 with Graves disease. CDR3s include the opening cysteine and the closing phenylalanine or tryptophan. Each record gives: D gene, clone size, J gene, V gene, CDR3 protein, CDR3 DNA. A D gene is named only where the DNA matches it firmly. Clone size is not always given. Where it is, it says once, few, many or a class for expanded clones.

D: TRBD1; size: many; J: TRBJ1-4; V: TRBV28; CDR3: CASSLFFRQGENEKLFF; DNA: TGTGCCAGCAGTTTGTTTTTTCGACAGGGCGAAAATGAAAAACTGTTTTTT
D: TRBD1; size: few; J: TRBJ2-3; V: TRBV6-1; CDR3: CASRGLHRDRGGNTDTQYF; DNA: TGTGCCAGCAGAGGCCTCCACCGGGACAGAGGGGGAAACACAGATACGCAGTATTTT
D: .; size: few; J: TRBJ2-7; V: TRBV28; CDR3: CASSLWAVPVLEQYF; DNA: TGTGCCAGCAGTTTATGGGCAGTACCCGTTTTGGAGCAGTACTTC
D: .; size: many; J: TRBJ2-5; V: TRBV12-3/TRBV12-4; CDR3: CASSLLGGPQETQYF; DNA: TGTGCCAGCAGTTTATTAGGTGGACCTCAAGAGACCCAGTACTTC
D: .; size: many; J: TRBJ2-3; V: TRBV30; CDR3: CAWSLRTDTQYF; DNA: TGTGCCTGGAGTTTGCGCACAGATACGCAGTATTTT
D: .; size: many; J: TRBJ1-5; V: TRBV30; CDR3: CAWSAQDQPQHF; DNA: TGTGCCTGGAGTGCCCAGGATCAGCCCCAGCATTTT
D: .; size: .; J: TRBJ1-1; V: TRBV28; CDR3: CASSIIPLRAFF; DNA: TGTGCCAGCAGTATAATCCCACTCCGAGCTTTCTTT
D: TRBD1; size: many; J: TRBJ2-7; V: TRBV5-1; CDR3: CASSAGTGGGYEQYF; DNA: TGCGCCAGCAGCGCCGGGACAGGGGGCGGGTACGAGCAGTACTTC
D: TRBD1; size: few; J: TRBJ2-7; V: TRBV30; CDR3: CAWSAGQDAQYF; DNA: TGTGCCTGGAGTGCGGGACAGGACGCGCAGTACTTC
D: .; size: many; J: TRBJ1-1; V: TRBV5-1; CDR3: CASSPLQSAEPFEAFF; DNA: TGCGCCAGCAGCCCCCTCCAAAGTGCAGAGCCGTTTGAAGCTTTCTTT
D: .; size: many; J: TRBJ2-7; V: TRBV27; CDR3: CASSLVGAYEQYF; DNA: TGTGCCAGCAGTTTAGTGGGGGCCTACGAGCAGTACTTC
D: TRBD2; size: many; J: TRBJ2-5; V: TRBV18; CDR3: CASSPPTSGMQETQYF; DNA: TGTGCCAGCTCACCACCAACTAGCGGTATGCAAGAGACCCAGTACTTC
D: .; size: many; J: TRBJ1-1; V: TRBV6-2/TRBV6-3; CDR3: CASSYSNAASEAFF; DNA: TGTGCCAGCAGTTACTCGAATGCAGCCTCTGAAGCTTTCTTT
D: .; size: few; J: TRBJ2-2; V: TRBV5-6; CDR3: CASSHRRGTGELFF; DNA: TGTGCCAGCAGCCACCGGAGAGGCACCGGGGAGCTGTTTTTT
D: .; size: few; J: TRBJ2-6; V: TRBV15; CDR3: CATTPRRGQGSSGANVLTF; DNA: TGTGCCACCACCCCCCGTCGTGGGCAGGGTAGCTCTGGGGCCAACGTCCTGACTTTC
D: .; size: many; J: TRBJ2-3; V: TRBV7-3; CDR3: CASSLGSAITDTQYF; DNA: TGTGCCAGCAGCTTAGGTTCGGCAATCACAGATACGCAGTATTTT
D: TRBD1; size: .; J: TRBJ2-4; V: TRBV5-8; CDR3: CASSIPGQGRNIQYF; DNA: TGTGCCAGCAGCATACCGGGACAGGGTCGCAACATTCAGTACTTC
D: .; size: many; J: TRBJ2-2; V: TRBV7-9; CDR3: CASKGGHLNTGELFF; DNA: TGTGCCAGCAAGGGGGGACACCTGAACACCGGGGAGCTGTTTTTT
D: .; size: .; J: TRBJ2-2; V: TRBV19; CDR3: CASSIPGGTGELFF; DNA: TGTGCCAGTAGTATTCCCGGAGGCACCGGGGAGCTGTTTTTT
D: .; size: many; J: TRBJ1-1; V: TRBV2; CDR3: CASAVAGTEAFF; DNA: TGTGCCAGCGCCGTGGCGGGCACTGAAGCTTTCTTT
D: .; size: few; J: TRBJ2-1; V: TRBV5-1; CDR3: CASSLERAGYYNEQFF; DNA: TGCGCCAGCAGCTTGGAAAGGGCGGGATATTACAATGAGCAGTTCTTC
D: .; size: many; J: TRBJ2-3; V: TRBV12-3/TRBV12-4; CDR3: CASSFGRVLDTQYF; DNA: TGTGCCAGCAGTTTCGGCAGGGTGCTGGATACGCAGTATTTT
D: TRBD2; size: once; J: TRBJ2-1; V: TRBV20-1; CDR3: CSVRGLAGDEQFF; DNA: TGCAGTGTTAGGGGACTAGCGGGTGATGAGCAGTTCTTC
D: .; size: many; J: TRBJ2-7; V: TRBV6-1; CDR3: CASSEGDLSSYEQYF; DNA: TGTGCCAGCAGTGAAGGGGACCTTAGCTCCTACGAGCAGTACTTC
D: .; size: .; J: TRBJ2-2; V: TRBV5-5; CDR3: CASSPGPNFGAGELFF; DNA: TGTGCCAGCAGCCCTGGACCTAATTTTGGAGCCGGGGAGCTGTTTTTT
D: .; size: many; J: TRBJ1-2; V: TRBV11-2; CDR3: CASSLGVVYSYGYTF; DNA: TGTGCCAGCAGCTTGGGAGTAGTTTACTCCTATGGCTACACCTTC
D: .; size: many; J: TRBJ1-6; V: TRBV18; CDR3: CASSTDRTSDSPLHF; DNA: TGTGCCAGCTCGACAGACAGGACGAGCGATTCACCCCTCCACTTT